The rows below give T cell receptor beta chains drawn from one sample of a study of graft-versus-host responses after intestinal transplantation. TCRdb's table, derived via immunoSEQ multiplex PCR, lists solely in-frame clones and lacks some. This table has approximately 37,000 clones, 89% appearing once. The sequenced sample was PBMCs, obtained roughly 270 days after transplant. Receptors were obtained from a human patient who received an intestinal transplant, so some T cells may come from the graft donor. CDR3s include the opening cysteine and the closing phenylalanine or tryptophan. The D gene is left open where the match is weak. The listing skips clone size in some rows; elsewhere it reads once, few, many or a size class.

j_gene | d_gene | abundance | v_gene | CDR3aa | CDR3nt
TRBJ2-1 | TRBD2 | NA | TRBV6-5 | CASGLLAGRDEQFF | TGTGCCAGCGGTTTGCTAGCGGGGCGAGATGAGCAGTTCTTC
TRBJ2-3 | NA | NA | TRBV9 | CASSVDRGTDTQYF | TGTGCCAGCAGCGTAGATCGGGGAACAGATACGCAGTATTTT
TRBJ2-7 | TRBD2 | NA | TRBV7-9 | CASSRGLADFYEQYF | TGTGCCAGCAGCCGCGGACTAGCGGATTTCTACGAGCAGTACTTC
TRBJ1-2 | TRBD1 | NA | TRBV5-1 | CASSLAQTGGYGYTF | TGCGCCAGCAGCCTGGCTCAGACAGGGGGCTATGGCTACACCTTC
TRBJ1-1 | NA | NA | TRBV20-1 | CSASRDTEAFF | TGCAGTGCTAGCAGGGACACTGAAGCTTTCTTT
TRBJ1-6 | TRBD1 | NA | TRBV4-3 | CASSQDRGQGYSPLHF | TGCGCCAGCAGCCAAGATCGCGGACAGGGATATTCACCCCTCCACTTT
TRBJ1-1 | NA | NA | TRBV4-1 | CASSQVQQRGTEAFF | TGCGCCAGCAGCCAAGTCCAACAAAGGGGCACTGAAGCTTTCTTT
TRBJ2-5 | NA | NA | TRBV18 | CASSPEVGETQYF | TGTGCCAGCTCACCAGAGGTTGGGGAGACCCAGTACTTC
TRBJ2-1 | TRBD2 | few | TRBV27 | CASGPGTRGNEQFF | TGTGCCAGCGGACCGGGGACTAGAGGCAATGAGCAGTTCTTC
TRBJ2-7 | TRBD1 | NA | TRBV6-1 | CASSEQGTGGYEQYF | TGTGCCAGCAGTGAACAAGGGACAGGGGGCTACGAGCAGTACTTC
TRBJ1-5 | NA | NA | TRBV5-6 | CATSQGGRGNQPQHF | TGTGCCACCTCGCAAGGTGGGAGGGGCAATCAGCCCCAGCATTTT
TRBJ1-1 | TRBD1 | NA | TRBV6-5 | CASYRGTEAFF | TGTGCCAGCTACAGGGGAACTGAAGCTTTCTTT
TRBJ2-1 | NA | NA | TRBV13 | CASSPWPGEQFF | TGTGCCAGCAGCCCCTGGCCGGGTGAGCAGTTCTTC
TRBJ2-7 | TRBD1 | NA | TRBV19 | CASSRTGGYEQYF | TGTGCCAGTAGTAGGACAGGGGGCTACGAGCAGTACTTC
TRBJ2-2 | NA | NA | TRBV5-4 | CASSRGLTTGELFF | TGTGCCAGCAGCCGGGGACTGACCACCGGGGAGCTGTTTTTT
TRBJ2-1 | TRBD1 | NA | TRBV5-1 | CASSLGTGGDLSNEQFF | TGCGCCAGCAGCTTGGGGACAGGGGGTGATTTATCTAATGAGCAGTTCTTC
TRBJ1-2 | NA | NA | TRBV6-5 | CASSYGDGYTF | TGTGCCAGCAGTTACGGTGACGGCTACACCTTC
TRBJ2-2 | TRBD2 | NA | TRBV15 | CATSEVGLAAGELFF | TGTGCCACCAGCGAGGTGGGACTAGCGGCCGGGGAGCTGTTTTTT
TRBJ1-1 | NA | NA | TRBV11-3 | CASSLAANTEAFF | TGTGCCAGCAGCTTAGCCGCAAACACTGAAGCTTTCTTT
TRBJ2-5 | TRBD2 | NA | TRBV9 | CASSVALTSGWETQYF | TGTGCCAGCAGCGTAGCCTTGACTAGCGGGTGGGAGACCCAGTACTTC
TRBJ2-3 | NA | NA | TRBV30 | CAWNTPTSRVTDTQYF | TGTGCCTGGAATACCCCGACTAGTAGGGTCACAGATACGCAGTATTTT
TRBJ1-6 | NA | NA | TRBV30 | CASLGSRDSPLHF | TGTGCCTCCCTTGGGAGTCGGGATTCACCCCTCCACTTT
TRBJ2-3 | TRBD1 | NA | TRBV25-1 | CAIPFPGTDPDTQYF | TGTGCCATTCCCTTCCCTGGGACAGATCCAGATACGCAGTATTTT
TRBJ2-7 | TRBD2 | NA | TRBV9 | CASSAGGSGERDYEQYF | TGTGCCAGCAGCGCCGGGGGTTCAGGAGAGCGGGACTACGAGCAGTACTTC
TRBJ2-1 | TRBD2 | NA | TRBV4-2 | CASSQEAPGVAGGPNNEQFF | TGTGCCAGCAGCCAAGAAGCTCCCGGGGTAGCGGGGGGGCCTAACAATGAGCAGTTCTTC
TRBJ2-6 | NA | NA | TRBV5-1 | CASSLFEGTGANVLTF | TGCGCCAGCAGCTTGTTTGAGGGAACAGGGGCCAACGTCCTGACTTTC